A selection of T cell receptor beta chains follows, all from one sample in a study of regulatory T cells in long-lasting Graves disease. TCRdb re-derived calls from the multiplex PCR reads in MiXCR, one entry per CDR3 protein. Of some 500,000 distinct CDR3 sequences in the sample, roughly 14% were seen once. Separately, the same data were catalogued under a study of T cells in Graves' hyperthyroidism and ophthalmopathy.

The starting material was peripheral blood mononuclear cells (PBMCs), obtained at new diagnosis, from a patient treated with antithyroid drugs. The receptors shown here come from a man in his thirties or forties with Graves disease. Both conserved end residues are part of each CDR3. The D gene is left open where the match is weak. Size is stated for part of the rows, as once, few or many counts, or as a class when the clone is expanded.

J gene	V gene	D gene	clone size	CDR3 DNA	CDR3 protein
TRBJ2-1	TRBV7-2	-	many	TGTGCCAGCAGCTCACCGGGACTTCCTTACAATGAGCAGTTCTTC	CASSSPGLPYNEQFF
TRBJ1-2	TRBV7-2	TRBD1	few	TGTGCCAGCAGCTTAGGGGGACAGGGGATCGGCCACACCTTC	CASSLGGQGIGHTF
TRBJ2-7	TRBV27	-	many	TGTGCCAGCAGCCCCTTTGGGGGATACGAGCAGTACTTC	CASSPFGGYEQYF
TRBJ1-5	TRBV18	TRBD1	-	TGTGCCAGCTCAGCGACAGGGAGGGGGAATCAGCCCCAGCATTTT	CASSATGRGNQPQHF
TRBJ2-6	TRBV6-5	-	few	TGTGCCAGCAGTTACCCCACAGCTGGGGCCAACGTCCTGACTTTC	CASSYPTAGANVLTF
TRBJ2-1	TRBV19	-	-	TGTGCCAGTAGTATAACGTGGGGGCGCTCGACAAATGAGCAGTTCTTC	CASSITWGRSTNEQFF
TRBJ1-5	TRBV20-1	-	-	TGCAGTGCTAGCCTCACAGGAAGAGGAGATACGCAGCATTTT	CSASLTGRGDTQHF
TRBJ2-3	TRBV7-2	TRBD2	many	TGTGCCAGCAGCTTAGTTGCGGGAGGGCAGGGTACGCAGTATTTT	CASSLVAGGQGTQYF
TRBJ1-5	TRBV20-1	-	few	TGCAGTGCTAGGGGACTGGGGTGGCCCCAGCATTTT	CSARGLGWPQHF
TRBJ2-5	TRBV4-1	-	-	TGCGCCAGCAGCCAAGGGCCCCCCGCAGGCCGTAATCAAGAGACCCAGTACTTC	CASSQGPPAGRNQETQYF
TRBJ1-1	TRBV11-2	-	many	TGTGCCAGCAGCTTAGTTGATTGGGACACTGAAGCTTTCTTT	CASSLVDWDTEAFF
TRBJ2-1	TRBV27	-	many	TGTGCCAGCAGTTTATTGGCTAGCGTAAACAATGAGCAGTTCTTC	CASSLLASVNNEQFF
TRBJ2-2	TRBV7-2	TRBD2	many	TGTGCCAGCAGCTTAGGGGGGAGCGGGAGAGGCACCGGGGAGCTGTTTTTT	CASSLGGSGRGTGELFF
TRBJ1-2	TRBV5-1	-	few	TGCGCCAGCAGCCCCTGGGGACAACCATCTTATAACTATGGCTACACCTTC	CASSPWGQPSYNYGYTF
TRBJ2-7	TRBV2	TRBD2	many	TGTGCCAGCACCGAGCGGGAGGGCCTCGAGCAGTACTTC	CASTEREGLEQYF
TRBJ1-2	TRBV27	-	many	TGTGCCACTCGGACACCCACAGTAAATTTTAACTATGGCTACACCTTC	CATRTPTVNFNYGYTF
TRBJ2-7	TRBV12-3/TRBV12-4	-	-	TGTGCCAGCAGTCCGCGTGTGACAGTGTACGAGCAGTACTTC	CASSPRVTVYEQYF
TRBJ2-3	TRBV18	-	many	TGTGCCAGCTCTCTGGACGCTCCTAGCACAGATACGCAGTATTTT	CASSLDAPSTDTQYF
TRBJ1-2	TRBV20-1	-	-	TGCAGTGCCCCAGACAGAAAGGTTGATGGCTACACCTTC	CSAPDRKVDGYTF
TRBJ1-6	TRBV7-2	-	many	TGTGCCAGCAGCTTCTTCGGACGGGGAAATAATTCACCCCTCCACTTT	CASSFFGRGNNSPLHF
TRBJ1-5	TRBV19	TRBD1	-	TGTGCCAGTAGGACAGGGGGGTCAGGCAATCAGCCCCAGCATTTT	CASRTGGSGNQPQHF
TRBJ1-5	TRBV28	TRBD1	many	TGTGCCAGCAGTCCCACGCGACAGGGTAGCAATCAGCCCCAGCATTTT	CASSPTRQGSNQPQHF
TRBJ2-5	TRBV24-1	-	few	TGTGCCACCAGTGACCCCTCCCCGGGGTCCCAAGAGACCCAGTACTTC	CATSDPSPGSQETQYF
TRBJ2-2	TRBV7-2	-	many	TGTGCCAGCAGACGGGACCGCTCCTCCACCGGGGAGCTGTTTTTT	CASRRDRSSTGELFF
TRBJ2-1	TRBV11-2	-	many	TGTGCCAGCAGCTTTTCAGACAATGAGCAGTTCTTC	CASSFSDNEQFF
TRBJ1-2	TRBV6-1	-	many	TGTGCCAGCACTTTCTCTTCAGGGTTCAACGACTATGGCTACACCTTC	CASTFSSGFNDYGYTF
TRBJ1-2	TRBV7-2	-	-	TGTGCCAGCAGCCAAAGGTGGGAGTCCAACTATGGCTACACCTTC	CASSQRWESNYGYTF
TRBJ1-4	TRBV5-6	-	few	TGTGCCAGCAGCGAGGGTAGTCTCCTTAATGAAAAACTGTTTTTT	CASSEGSLLNEKLFF
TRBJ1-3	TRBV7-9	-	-	TGTGCCAGCAGCGGGGGTGTATCTGGAAACACCATATATTTT	CASSGGVSGNTIYF
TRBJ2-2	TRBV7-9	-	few	TGTGCCAGCAGCTTACAAACGGGGGCTGGCGGGGAGCTGTTTTTT	CASSLQTGAGGELFF
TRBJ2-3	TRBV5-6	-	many	TGTGCCAGCAGCTTGCCTCACGGGGGTACGCAGTATTTT	CASSLPHGGTQYF
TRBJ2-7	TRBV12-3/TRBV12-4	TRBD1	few	TGTGCCAGCCAAAAGGGGGACAGGGGAGGTTGGCAGTACTTC	CASQKGDRGGWQYF